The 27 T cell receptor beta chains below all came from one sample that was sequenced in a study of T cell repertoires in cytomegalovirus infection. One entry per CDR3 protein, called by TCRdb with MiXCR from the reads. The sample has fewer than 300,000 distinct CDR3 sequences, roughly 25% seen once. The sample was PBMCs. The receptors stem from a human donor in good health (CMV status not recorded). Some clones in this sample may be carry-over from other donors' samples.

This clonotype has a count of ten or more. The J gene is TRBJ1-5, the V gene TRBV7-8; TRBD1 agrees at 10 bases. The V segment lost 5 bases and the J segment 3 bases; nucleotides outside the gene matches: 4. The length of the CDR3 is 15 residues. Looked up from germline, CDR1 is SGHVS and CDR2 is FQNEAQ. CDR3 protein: CASSKGQGINQPQHF. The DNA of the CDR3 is TGTGCCAGCAGCAAGGGACAGGGGATCAATCAGCCCCAGCATTTT. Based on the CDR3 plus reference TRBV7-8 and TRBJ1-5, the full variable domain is GAGVSQSPRYKVAKRGQDVALRCDPISGHVSLFWYQQALGQGPEFLTYFQNEAQLDKSGLPSDRFFAERPEGSVSTLKIQRTQQEDSAVYLCASSKGQGINQPQHFGDGTRLSIL.

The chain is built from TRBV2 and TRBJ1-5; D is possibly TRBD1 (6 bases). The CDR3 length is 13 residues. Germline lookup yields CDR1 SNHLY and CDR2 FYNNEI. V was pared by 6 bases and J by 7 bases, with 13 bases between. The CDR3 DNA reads TGTGCCAGCAGGAGTAGGGGGGACCAGCCCCAGCATTTT. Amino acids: CASRSRGDQPQHF.

The CDR3 DNA reads as TGCAGCGTCCAGGGAAGGACTAGCGGGACCTACGAGCAGTACTTC. Translating gives CSVQGRTSGTYEQYF. This chain connects TRBV29-1 to TRBJ2-7, with 12 bases aligning to TRBD2. The germline V gene has CDR1 SQVTM and CDR2 ANQGSEA. The CDR3 is 15 residues long. V gave up 6 bases and J gave up 2 bases; unmatched junction bases: 8.

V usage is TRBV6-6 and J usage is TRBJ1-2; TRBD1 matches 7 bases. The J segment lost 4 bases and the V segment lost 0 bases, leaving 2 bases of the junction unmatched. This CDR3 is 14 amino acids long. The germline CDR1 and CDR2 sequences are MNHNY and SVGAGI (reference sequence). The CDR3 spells CASSYSRQGYGYTF. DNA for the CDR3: TGTGCCAGCAGTTACTCGAGACAGGGCTATGGCTACACCTTC.

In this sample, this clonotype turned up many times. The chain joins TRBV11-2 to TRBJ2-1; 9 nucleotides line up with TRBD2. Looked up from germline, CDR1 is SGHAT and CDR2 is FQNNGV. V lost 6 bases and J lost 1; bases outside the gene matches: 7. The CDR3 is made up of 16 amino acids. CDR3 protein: CASSDPGLASYNEQFF. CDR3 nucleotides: TGTGCCAGCAGTGACCCGGGACTAGCTTCCTACAATGAGCAGTTCTTC.

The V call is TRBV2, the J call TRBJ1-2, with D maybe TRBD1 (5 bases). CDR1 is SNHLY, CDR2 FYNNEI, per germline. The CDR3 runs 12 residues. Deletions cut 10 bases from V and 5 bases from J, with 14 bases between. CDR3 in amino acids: CATGGGQYGYTF. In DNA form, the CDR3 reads TGTGCCACCGGCGGGGGTCAATATGGCTACACCTTC.

This CDR3 is CSTSGRIGALTRTEAFF. CDR3 bases: TGCAGCACCTCGGGCAGGATAGGAGCCCTGACTAGGACTGAAGCTTTCTTT. The chain is built from TRBV29-1 and TRBJ1-1; D not resolved. Germline V lookup: CDR1 SQVTM, CDR2 ANQGSEA. V was cut by 8 bases and J by 5 bases, with 30 bases left in between. The CDR3 spans 17 residues.

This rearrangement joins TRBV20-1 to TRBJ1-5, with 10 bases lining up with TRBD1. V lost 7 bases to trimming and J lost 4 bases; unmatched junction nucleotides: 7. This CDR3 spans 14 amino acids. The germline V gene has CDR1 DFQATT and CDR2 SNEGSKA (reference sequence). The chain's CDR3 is CSGETGGANQPQHF. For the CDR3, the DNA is TGCAGTGGCGAGACAGGGGGCGCGAATCAGCCCCAGCATTTT.

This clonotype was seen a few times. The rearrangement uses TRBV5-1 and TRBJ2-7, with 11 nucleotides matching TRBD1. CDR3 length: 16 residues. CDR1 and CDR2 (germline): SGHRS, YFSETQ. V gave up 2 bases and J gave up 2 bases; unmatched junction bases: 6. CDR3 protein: CASSFSPGQGAYEQYF. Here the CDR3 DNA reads TGCGCCAGCAGCTTCTCACCGGGACAGGGGGCCTACGAGCAGTACTTC.

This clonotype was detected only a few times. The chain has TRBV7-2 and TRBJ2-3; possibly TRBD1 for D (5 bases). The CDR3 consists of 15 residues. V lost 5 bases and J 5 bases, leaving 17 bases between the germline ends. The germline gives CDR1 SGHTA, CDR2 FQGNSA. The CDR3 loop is CASSLPLSQGDTQYF. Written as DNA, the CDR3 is TGTGCCAGCAGCCTCCCCCTTAGCCAGGGAGATACGCAGTATTTT.

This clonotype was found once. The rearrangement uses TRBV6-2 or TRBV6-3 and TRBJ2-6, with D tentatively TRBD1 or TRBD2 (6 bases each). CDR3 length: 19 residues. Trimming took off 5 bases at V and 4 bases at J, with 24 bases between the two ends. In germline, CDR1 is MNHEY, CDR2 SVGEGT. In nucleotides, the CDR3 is TGTGCCAGCAGTGCCATCCCTCCGGGGGCCGATACAGGGGCCAACGTCCTGACTTTC. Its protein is CASSAIPPGADTGANVLTF.

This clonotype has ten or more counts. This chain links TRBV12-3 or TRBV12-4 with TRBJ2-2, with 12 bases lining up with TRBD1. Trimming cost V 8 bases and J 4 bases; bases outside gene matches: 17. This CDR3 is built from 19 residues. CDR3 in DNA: TGTGCCAGCTCCCTGAGGGGACAGGGGGCCGGGTGGGGCACCGGGGAGCTGTTTTTT. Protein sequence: CASSLRGQGAGWGTGELFF.

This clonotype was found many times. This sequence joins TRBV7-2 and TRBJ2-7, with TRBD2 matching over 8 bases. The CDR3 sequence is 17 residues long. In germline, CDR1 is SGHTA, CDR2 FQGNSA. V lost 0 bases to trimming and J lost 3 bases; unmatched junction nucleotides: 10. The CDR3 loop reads CASSLARGATENYEQYF. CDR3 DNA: TGTGCCAGCAGCTTAGCGCGGGGGGCGACAGAGAACTACGAGCAGTACTTC.

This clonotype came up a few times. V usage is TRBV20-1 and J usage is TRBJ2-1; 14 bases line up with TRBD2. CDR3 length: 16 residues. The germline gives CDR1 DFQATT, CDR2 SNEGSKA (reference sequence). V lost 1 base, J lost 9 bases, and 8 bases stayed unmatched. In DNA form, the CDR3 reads TGCAGTGCTAGAGCCGGGGGACTAGCGGGAGTTACTGAGCAGTTCTTC. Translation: CSARAGGLAGVTEQFF.

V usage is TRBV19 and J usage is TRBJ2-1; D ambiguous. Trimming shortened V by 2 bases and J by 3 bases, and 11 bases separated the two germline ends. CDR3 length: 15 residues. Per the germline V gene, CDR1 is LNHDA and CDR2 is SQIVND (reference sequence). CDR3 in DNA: TGTGCCAGTAGTATAAGAGCTGACCGCTACAATGAGCAGTTCTTC. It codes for CASSIRADRYNEQFF.

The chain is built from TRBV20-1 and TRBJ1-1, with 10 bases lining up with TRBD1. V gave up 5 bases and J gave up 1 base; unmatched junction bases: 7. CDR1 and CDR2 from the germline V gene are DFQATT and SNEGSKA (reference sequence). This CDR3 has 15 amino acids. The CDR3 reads CSAVDRGLPNTEAFF. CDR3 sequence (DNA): TGCAGTGCTGTAGACAGGGGGCTACCGAACACTGAAGCTTTCTTT.

The CDR3 spells CASGMRQAPYEQYF. The CDR3 coding sequence is TGTGCCAGCGGAATGAGACAGGCCCCCTACGAGCAGTACTTC. The chain combines TRBV28 with TRBJ2-7, with D perhaps matching TRBD1 (6 bases). Germline values: CDR1 MDHEN, CDR2 SYDVKM. CDR3 length: 14 amino acids. Trimming removed 8 bases from V and 2 bases from J, with 16 bases in between.

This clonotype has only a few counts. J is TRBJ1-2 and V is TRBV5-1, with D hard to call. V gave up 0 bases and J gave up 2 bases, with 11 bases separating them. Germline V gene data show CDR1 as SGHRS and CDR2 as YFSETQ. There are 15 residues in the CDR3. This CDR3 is CASSLGNGRNYGYTF. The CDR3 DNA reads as TGCGCCAGCAGCTTGGGTAATGGCAGGAACTATGGCTACACCTTC.

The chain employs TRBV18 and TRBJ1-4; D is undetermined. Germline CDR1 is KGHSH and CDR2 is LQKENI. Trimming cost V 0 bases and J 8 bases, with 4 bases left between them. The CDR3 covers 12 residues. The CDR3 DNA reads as TGTGCCAGCTCACCACCGATCGAAAAACTGTTTTTT. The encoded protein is CASSPPIEKLFF.

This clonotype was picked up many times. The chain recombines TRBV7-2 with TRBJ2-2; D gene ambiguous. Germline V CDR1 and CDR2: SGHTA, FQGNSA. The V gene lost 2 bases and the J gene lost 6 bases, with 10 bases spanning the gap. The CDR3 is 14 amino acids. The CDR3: CASSLSPAAGELFF. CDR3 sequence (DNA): TGTGCCAGCAGCTTATCCCCGGCAGCCGGGGAGCTGTTTTTT.

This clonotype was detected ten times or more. This chain's CDR3 is CASSLVQTLEQFF. The CDR3 DNA reads as TGTGCCAGCAGCTTAGTTCAGACGCTGGAGCAGTTCTTC. The chain couples TRBV7-2 to TRBJ2-1; no firm D call. The CDR3 has 13 residues. Germline CDR1 is SGHTA and CDR2 is FQGNSA. V was pared by 1 base and J by 10 bases, with 11 bases between. The variable domain in full, with the rest retrieved from reference TRBV7-2 and TRBJ2-1, is GAGVSQSPSNKVTEKGKDVELRCDPISGHTALYWYRQSLGQGLEFLIYFQGNSAPDKSGLPSDRFSAERTGGSVSTLTIQRTQQEDSAVYLCASSLVQTLEQFFGPGTRLTVL.

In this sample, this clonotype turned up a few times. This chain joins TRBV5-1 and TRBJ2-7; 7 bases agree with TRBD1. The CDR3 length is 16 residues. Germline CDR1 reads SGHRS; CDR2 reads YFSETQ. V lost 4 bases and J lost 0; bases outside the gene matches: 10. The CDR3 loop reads CASSPSLGTVSYEQYF. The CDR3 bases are TGCGCCAGCAGCCCCAGTCTTGGGACAGTCTCCTACGAGCAGTACTTC.

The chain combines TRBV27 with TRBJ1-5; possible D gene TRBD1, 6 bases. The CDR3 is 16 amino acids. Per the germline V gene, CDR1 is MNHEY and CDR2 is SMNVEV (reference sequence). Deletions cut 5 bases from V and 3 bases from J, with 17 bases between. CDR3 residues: CASSPGTLGTNQPQHF. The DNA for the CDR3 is TGTGCCAGCAGTCCGGGGACACTCGGGACCAATCAGCCCCAGCATTTT.

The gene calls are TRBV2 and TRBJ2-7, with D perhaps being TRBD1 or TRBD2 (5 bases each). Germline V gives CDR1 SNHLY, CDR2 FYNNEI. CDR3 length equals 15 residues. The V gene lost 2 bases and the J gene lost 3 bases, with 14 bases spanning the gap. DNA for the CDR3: TGTGCCAGCAGTGAAACAATCGGGACGCACTACGAGCAGTACTTC. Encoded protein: CASSETIGTHYEQYF.

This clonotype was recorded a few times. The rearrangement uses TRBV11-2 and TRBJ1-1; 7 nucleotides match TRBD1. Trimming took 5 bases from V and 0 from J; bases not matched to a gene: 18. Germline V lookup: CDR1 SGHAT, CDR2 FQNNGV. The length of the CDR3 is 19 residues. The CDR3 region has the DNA TGTGCCAGCAGCCTAGGTGGCGTGACAGGGAACCGCGTGAACACTGAAGCTTTCTTT. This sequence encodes CASSLGGVTGNRVNTEAFF.

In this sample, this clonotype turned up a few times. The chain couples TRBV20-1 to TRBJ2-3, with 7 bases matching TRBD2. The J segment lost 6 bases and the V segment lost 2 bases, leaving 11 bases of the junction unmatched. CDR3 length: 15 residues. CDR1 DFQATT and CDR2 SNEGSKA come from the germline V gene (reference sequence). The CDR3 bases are TGCAGTGCTAGATGGGACTACTCGTCGGTGGATACGCAGTATTTT. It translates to CSARWDYSSVDTQYF.

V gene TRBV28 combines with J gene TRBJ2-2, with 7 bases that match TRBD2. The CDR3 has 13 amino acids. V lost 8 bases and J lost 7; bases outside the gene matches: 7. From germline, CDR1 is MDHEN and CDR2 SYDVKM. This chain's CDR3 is CASSLGGFGELFF. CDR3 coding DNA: TGTGCCAGCTCTCTGGGGGGGTTCGGGGAGCTGTTTTTT. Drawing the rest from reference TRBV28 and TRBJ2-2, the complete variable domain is DVKVTQSSRYLVKRTGEKVFLECVQDMDHENMFWYRQDPGLGLRLIYFSYDVKMKEKGDIPEGYSVSREKKERFSLILESASTNQTSMYLCASSLGGFGELFFGEGSRLTVL.